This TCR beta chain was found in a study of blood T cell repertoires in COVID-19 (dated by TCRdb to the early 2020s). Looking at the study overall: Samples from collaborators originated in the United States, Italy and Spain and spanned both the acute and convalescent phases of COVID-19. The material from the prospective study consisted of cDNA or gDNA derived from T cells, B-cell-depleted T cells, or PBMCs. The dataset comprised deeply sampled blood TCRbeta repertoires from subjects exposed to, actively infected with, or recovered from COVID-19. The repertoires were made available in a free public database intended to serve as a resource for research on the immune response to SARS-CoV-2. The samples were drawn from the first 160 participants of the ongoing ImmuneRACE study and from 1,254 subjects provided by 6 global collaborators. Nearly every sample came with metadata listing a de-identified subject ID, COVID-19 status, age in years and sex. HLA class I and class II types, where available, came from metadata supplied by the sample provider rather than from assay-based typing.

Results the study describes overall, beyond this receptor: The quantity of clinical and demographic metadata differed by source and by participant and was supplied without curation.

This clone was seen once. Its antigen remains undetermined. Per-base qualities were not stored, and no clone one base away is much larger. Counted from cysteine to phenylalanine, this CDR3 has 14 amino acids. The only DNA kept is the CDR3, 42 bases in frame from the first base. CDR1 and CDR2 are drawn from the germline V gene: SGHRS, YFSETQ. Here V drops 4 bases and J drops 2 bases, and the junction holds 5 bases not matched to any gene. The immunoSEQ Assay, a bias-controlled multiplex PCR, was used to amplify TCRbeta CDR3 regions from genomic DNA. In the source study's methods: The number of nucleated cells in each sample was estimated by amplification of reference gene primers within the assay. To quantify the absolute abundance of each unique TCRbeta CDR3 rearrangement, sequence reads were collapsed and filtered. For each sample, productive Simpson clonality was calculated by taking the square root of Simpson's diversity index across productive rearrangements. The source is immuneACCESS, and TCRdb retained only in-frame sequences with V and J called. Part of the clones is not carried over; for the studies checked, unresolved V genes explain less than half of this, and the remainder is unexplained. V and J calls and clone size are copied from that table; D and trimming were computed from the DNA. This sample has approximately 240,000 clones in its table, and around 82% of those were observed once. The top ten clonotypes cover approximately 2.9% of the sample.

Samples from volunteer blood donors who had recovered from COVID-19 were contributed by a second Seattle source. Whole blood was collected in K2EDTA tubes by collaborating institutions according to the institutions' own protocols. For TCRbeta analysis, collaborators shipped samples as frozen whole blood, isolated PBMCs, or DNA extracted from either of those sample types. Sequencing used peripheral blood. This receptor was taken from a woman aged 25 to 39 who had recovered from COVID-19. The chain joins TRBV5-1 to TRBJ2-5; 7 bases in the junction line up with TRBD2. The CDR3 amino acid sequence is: CASSPGGSQETQYF. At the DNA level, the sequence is TGCGCCAGCAGCCCCGGGGGGTCTCAAGAGACCCAGTACTTC.